This T cell receptor beta chain originates from a study of monozygotic twins with inflammatory bowel disease. Using the 5' RACE reads, TCRdb records one entry per CDR3 protein without DNA. The sample data list 150,000 or so distinct CDR3 sequences. This CDR3 has 14 residues. From germline, CDR1 is SGHNT and CDR2 YYREEE (reference sequence). Total RNA from whole blood was isolated with no T cell sorting. This TCR was recovered from a human donor with ulcerative colitis or Crohn's disease, or a healthy co-twin of an affected twin (not recorded which). Sequencing was carried out using blood. This sequence joins TRBV5-4 and TRBJ2-3; without DNA, the TCRdb call of TRBD2 cannot be checked. CDR3 sequence: CASHETSSTDTQYF.